A selection of T cell receptor beta chains follows, all from one sample in a study of OX40 agonist ivuxolimab in advanced cancers. Some clones are missing from TCRdb's copy, which holds only in-frame ones; the method was immunoSEQ multiplex PCR. The table shows about 82,000 clones, with 70% to 90% occurring only once. The specimen comprised CD4+ or CD8+ T cells sorted from blood, sampled in a trial of the OX40 agonist ivuxolimab. The receptors were gathered from an adult with an advanced solid tumor such as melanoma, head and neck, liver or kidney cancer. Each CDR3 is given with its conserved first and last residue. A D gene is named only where the DNA matches it firmly. The size of a clone is reported for some rows only, either as once, few or many, or as a class for expanded clones.

v_call	d_call	clone_size	j_call	cdr3_aa	cdr3_nt
TRBV19	NA	NA	TRBJ2-3	CASSSLLAGFTTDTQYF	TGTGCCAGTAGTAGTTTACTCGCGGGATTCACGACAGATACGCAGTATTTT
TRBV6-6	TRBD1	NA	TRBJ2-5	CASSYHGTVQETQYF	TGTGCCAGCAGTTACCACGGGACAGTACAAGAGACCCAGTACTTC
TRBV9	NA	NA	TRBJ1-1	CASSVGLRGTEAFF	TGTGCCAGCAGCGTAGGCCTTAGGGGCACTGAAGCTTTCTTT
TRBV19	NA	NA	TRBJ1-3	CASTDVKTGNTIYF	TGTGCCAGTACGGACGTAAAGACTGGAAACACCATATATTTT
TRBV7-9	NA	NA	TRBJ1-5	CASSLSGSSNQPQHF	TGTGCCAGCAGCTTAAGCGGATCTAGCAATCAGCCCCAGCATTTT
TRBV5-4	TRBD2	NA	TRBJ2-7	CASSRFGGRAYEQYF	TGTGCCAGCAGCCGGTTCGGCGGGAGGGCCTACGAGCAGTACTTC
TRBV12-2	NA	NA	TRBJ2-7	CASRRGTSGRDSSYEQYF	TGTGCAAGTCGCCGGGGGACTAGCGGAAGAGATAGTTCCTACGAGCAGTACTTC
TRBV28	NA	NA	TRBJ2-3	CASSPRLPGTDTQYF	TGTGCCAGCAGCCCTCGACTGCCAGGCACAGATACGCAGTATTTT
TRBV9	TRBD2	NA	TRBJ2-1	CASSVKGAGAFNEQFF	TGTGCCAGCAGCGTAAAGGGTGCGGGAGCCTTCAATGAGCAGTTCTTC
TRBV6-1	NA	once	TRBJ2-5	CASSPRTAQGETQYF	TGTGCCAGTTCACCCCGGACAGCGCAGGGGGAGACCCAGTACTTC
TRBV4-1	TRBD1	NA	TRBJ1-2	CASSQDHYRGYYGYTF	TGCGCCAGCAGCCAAGATCATTACAGGGGGTACTATGGCTACACCTTC
TRBV14	TRBD2	NA	TRBJ2-7	CASSQGAGAWEQYF	TGTGCCAGCAGCCAAGGTGCGGGAGCTTGGGAGCAGTACTTC
TRBV28	TRBD1	NA	TRBJ1-1	CASSILTGAEAFF	TGTGCCAGCAGTATTCTTACAGGGGCTGAAGCTTTCTTT
TRBV7-2	TRBD2	NA	TRBJ2-5	CASSWTSGSETQYF	TGTGCCAGCAGCTGGACTAGCGGGAGTGAGACCCAGTACTTC
TRBV6-1	NA	NA	TRBJ1-2	CASSVQGLLAGYTF	TGTGCCAGCAGTGTACAGGGTTTATTAGCTGGCTACACCTTC
TRBV29-1	TRBD1	NA	TRBJ2-7	CSVFARLRGRYEQYF	TGCAGCGTTTTCGCTAGGCTCAGGGGGCGCTACGAGCAGTACTTC
TRBV4-2	NA	NA	TRBJ1-3	CASSQEIRFQAGNTIYF	TGTGCCAGCAGCCAAGAGATCCGGTTTCAGGCTGGAAACACCATATATTTT
TRBV12-5	NA	NA	TRBJ2-1	CASGLFLSEQFF	TGTGCTAGTGGTTTGTTCCTGTCTGAGCAGTTCTTC
TRBV5-8	NA	few	TRBJ2-5	CASSFLAVETQYF	TGTGCCAGCAGCTTTCTTGCCGTAGAGACCCAGTACTTC
TRBV19	NA	NA	TRBJ1-4	CASSPGASNEKLFF	TGTGCCAGTAGCCCGGGGGCGTCTAATGAAAAACTGTTTTTT
TRBV4-1	TRBD1	NA	TRBJ1-2	CASSQPDRNYGYTF	TGCGCCAGCAGTCAACCGGACAGGAACTATGGCTACACCTTC
TRBV5-4	NA	NA	TRBJ2-1	CASSLLAGPQNEQFF	TGTGCCAGCAGCTTGCTGGCGGGACCTCAGAATGAGCAGTTCTTC
TRBV18	NA	NA	TRBJ1-5	CASARGDSNQPQHF	TGTGCCAGCGCACGAGGCGATAGCAATCAGCCCCAGCATTTT
TRBV14	NA	NA	TRBJ2-2	CASSQKNKNTGELFF	TGTGCCAGCAGTCAGAAAAACAAGAACACCGGGGAGCTGTTTTTT
TRBV4-1	TRBD2	NA	TRBJ2-1	CASSQETLAGLHEQFF	TGCGCCAGCAGCCAAGAAACGCTAGCGGGATTGCATGAGCAGTTCTTC
TRBV6-6	NA	few	TRBJ1-5	CASSYGGESNQPQHF	TGTGCCAGCAGTTATGGAGGGGAGAGCAATCAGCCCCAGCATTTT
TRBV30	TRBD1	NA	TRBJ2-7	CASLRDRPSEQYF	TGTGCCAGTCTCCGGGACAGACCCTCCGAGCAGTACTTC
TRBV28	TRBD1	NA	TRBJ2-7	CASSSPGTAYEQYF	TGTGCCAGCAGTTCTCCTGGGACAGCTTACGAGCAGTACTTC
TRBV7-9	NA	NA	TRBJ1-2	CASSPPVGYGYTF	TGTGCCAGCAGCCCCCCAGTTGGCTATGGCTACACCTTC
TRBV30	NA	NA	TRBJ2-7	CAWSRRGTGTTTQYF	TGTGCCTGGAGCAGGCGCGGGACGGGTACTACGACGCAGTACTTC
TRBV15	NA	NA	TRBJ1-5	CATSRVRTGNQPQHF	TGTGCCACCAGCAGAGTTAGGACTGGGAATCAGCCCCAGCATTTT
TRBV2	TRBD1	NA	TRBJ2-7	CASRRDRGSYEQYF	TGTGCCAGCAGACGGGACAGGGGGTCCTACGAGCAGTACTTC
TRBV7-9	TRBD2	NA	TRBJ2-2	CASSSPGTSGSGELFF	TGTGCCAGCAGCTCCCCCGGGACTAGTGGGTCCGGGGAGTTGTTTTTT
TRBV7-2	NA	NA	TRBJ2-5	CASSLIAETQYF	TGTGCCAGCAGCTTAATTGCGGAGACCCAGTACTTC
TRBV10-3	TRBD1	NA	TRBJ2-3	CAISAGTGRTDTQYF	TGTGCCATCAGCGCCGGGACAGGGAGGACAGATACGCAGTATTTT
TRBV30	NA	NA	TRBJ2-7	CASLRGIGVAEQYF	TGTGCCTCCTTACGGGGGATTGGAGTTGCCGAGCAGTACTTC
TRBV2	NA	NA	TRBJ2-3	CASSADTDTQYF	TGTGCCAGCAGTGCAGACACAGATACGCAGTATTTT
TRBV7-3	NA	NA	TRBJ2-1	CASSLMGGSYNEQFF	TGTGCCAGCAGCCTTATGGGGGGCTCCTACAATGAGCAGTTCTTC
TRBV11-2	TRBD1	NA	TRBJ1-2	CASSSTGGFYGYTF	TGTGCCAGCAGCTCCACAGGGGGCTTTTATGGCTACACCTTC
TRBV6-6	NA	NA	TRBJ2-2	CASSLRGGTGELFF	TGTGCCAGCAGTTTGAGAGGCGGAACCGGGGAGCTGTTTTTT
TRBV11-2	NA	few	TRBJ2-1	CASSVVLMASEEQFF	TGTGCCAGCAGCGTAGTCCTGATGGCGAGTGAGGAGCAGTTCTTC
TRBV27	NA	NA	TRBJ2-4	CASSLGQGLAKNIQYF	TGTGCCAGCAGTTTAGGGCAGGGCCTAGCCAAAAACATTCAGTACTTC
TRBV7-3	NA	NA	TRBJ2-3	CASSLRGVTDTQYF	TGTGCCAGCAGCTTAAGAGGAGTCACAGATACGCAGTATTTT
TRBV6-5	TRBD1	NA	TRBJ2-5	CASSETGVETQYF	TGTGCCAGCAGTGAGACAGGGGTAGAGACCCAGTACTTC